The rows below give T cell receptor beta chains drawn from one sample of a study of Graves' ophthalmopathy and Graves' hyperthyroidism. TCRdb re-analysed the multiplex PCR reads in MiXCR, keeping a single row per CDR3 protein. The repertoire holds over 450,000 distinct CDR3 sequences, with about 15% as singletons. Sequenced: blood. These TCRs come from a woman aged 25 to 39 with Graves' ophthalmopathy. Both conserved end residues are part of each CDR3. The D gene is left open where the match is weak. Clone size is stated in some rows and not others, as once, few, many or a class when expanded.

>TRBJ2-4|.|.|TRBV5-1
CASSGGGTPSF
TGCGCCAGCAGCGGCGGAGGGACGCCGAGCTTC
>TRBJ2-5|.|many|TRBV7-2
CASSLPLETQYF
TGTGCCAGCAGCTTACCCTTGGAGACCCAGTACTTC
>TRBJ2-5|.|many|TRBV6-1
CASSGKPQETQYF
TGTGCCAGCAGTGGAAAACCCCAAGAGACCCAGTACTTC
>TRBJ1-1|.|many|TRBV28
CASSISYMNTEAFF
TGTGCCAGCAGTATCAGCTACATGAACACTGAAGCTTTCTTT
>TRBJ2-2|TRBD2|many|TRBV25-1
CASATSANTGELFF
TGTGCCAGCGCAACTAGCGCGAACACCGGGGAGCTGTTTTTT
>TRBJ1-3|.|many|TRBV28
CASSFGGAGNTIYF
TGTGCCAGCAGTTTCGGGGGGGCTGGAAACACCATATATTTT
>TRBJ2-7|.|many|TRBV29-1
CSVVTRGSYEQYF
TGCAGCGTTGTCACGAGGGGATCCTACGAGCAGTACTTC
>TRBJ1-1|.|many|TRBV30
CAWSRGFTEAFF
TGTGCCTGGAGTAGGGGATTCACTGAAGCTTTCTTT
>TRBJ1-2|TRBD1|many|TRBV19
CASSTNRQGIYGYTF
TGTGCCAGTAGTACGAATCGACAGGGAATCTATGGCTACACCTTC
>TRBJ1-6|.|many|TRBV6-5
CASSYSPPRDVNSPLHF
TGTGCCAGCAGTTACTCCCCTCCCCGGGACGTTAATTCACCCCTCCACTTT
>TRBJ1-2|.|many|TRBV30
CAWSLGSLYGYTF
TGTGCCTGGAGTCTTGGATCCCTCTATGGCTACACCTTC
>TRBJ1-5|.|many|TRBV20-1
CSAPGDSNQPQHF
TGCAGTGCCCCGGGAGATAGCAATCAGCCCCAGCATTTT
>TRBJ1-1|TRBD1|many|TRBV28
CASSSPGQVNTEAFF
TGTGCCAGCAGTTCTCCGGGACAGGTGAATACTGAAGCTTTCTTT
>TRBJ2-5|.|many|TRBV24-1
CATSDYGRETQYF
TGTGCCACCAGTGATTATGGGCGGGAGACCCAGTACTTC
>TRBJ1-1|.|many|TRBV11-1
CASSLVLLGGVDTEAFF
TGTGCCAGCAGCTTAGTACTACTAGGGGGAGTGGACACTGAAGCTTTCTTT
>TRBJ1-1|.|many|TRBV20-1
CSAIDRKNTEAFF
TGCAGTGCAATCGACAGGAAGAACACTGAAGCTTTCTTT